This T cell receptor beta chain emerged from a study of CD8 T cells in Susac syndrome. Germline CDR1 MNHEY, CDR2 SVGEGT. The germline V and J ends were trimmed by 4 bases and 4 bases, with 20 bases remaining between them. The CDR3 spans 17 residues. The RNA, about 0.45 to 1 ug, was put through reverse transcription using random hexamers. TCR beta CDR3 was amplified by immunoSEQ multiplex PCR. This amplification extended across 54 Vbeta and 13 Jbeta segments. TCRdb itself ran the immunoSEQ multiplex PCR reads through MiXCR, one entry per CDR3 protein. The data hold 150,000 or so distinct CDR3 sequences, with approximately 93% observed a single time. CD8+ and CD4+ T cells circulating in blood were sequenced for TCR beta. Both CD4+ and CD8+ T cells were negatively isolated, and TEMRA cells underwent FACS enrichment.

The chain carries TRBV6-2 or TRBV6-3 and TRBJ1-5; D gene unclear. The sample was CD4+ T cells from PBMCs. This receptor was obtained from a human donor with multiple sclerosis. CDR3 DNA: TGTGCCAGCAGTTCGAACAAGAATTCTGGGGTGAATCAGCCCCAGCATTTT. Its protein is CASSSNKNSGVNQPQHF.